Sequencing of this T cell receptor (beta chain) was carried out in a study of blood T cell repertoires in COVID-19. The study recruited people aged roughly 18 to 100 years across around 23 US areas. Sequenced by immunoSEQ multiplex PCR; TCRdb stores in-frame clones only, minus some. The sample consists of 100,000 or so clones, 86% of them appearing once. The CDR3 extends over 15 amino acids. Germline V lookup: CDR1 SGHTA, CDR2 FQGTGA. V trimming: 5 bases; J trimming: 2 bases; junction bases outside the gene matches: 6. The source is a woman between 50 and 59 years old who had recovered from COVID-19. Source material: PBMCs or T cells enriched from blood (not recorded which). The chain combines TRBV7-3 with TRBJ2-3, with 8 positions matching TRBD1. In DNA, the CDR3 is TGTGCCAGCAGCGGACAGGGAAGAATCACAGATACGCAGTATTTT. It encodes CASSGQGRITDTQYF.